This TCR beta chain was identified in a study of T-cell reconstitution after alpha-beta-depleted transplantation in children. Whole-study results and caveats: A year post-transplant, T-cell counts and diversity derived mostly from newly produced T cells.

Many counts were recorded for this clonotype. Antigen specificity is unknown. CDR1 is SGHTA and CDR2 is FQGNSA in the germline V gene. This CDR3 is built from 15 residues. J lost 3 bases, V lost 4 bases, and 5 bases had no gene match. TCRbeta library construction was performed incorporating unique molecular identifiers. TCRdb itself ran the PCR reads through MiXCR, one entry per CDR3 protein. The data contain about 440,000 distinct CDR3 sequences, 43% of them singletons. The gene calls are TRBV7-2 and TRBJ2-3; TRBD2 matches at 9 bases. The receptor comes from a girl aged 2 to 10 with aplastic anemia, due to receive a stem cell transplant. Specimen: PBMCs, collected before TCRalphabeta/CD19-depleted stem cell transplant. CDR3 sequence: CASSSRSGRTDTQYF. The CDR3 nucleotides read TGTGCCAGCAGCTCTCGGAGCGGGAGGACAGATACGCAGTATTTT. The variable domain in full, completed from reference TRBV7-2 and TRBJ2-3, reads GAGVSQSPSNKVTEKGKDVELRCDPISGHTALYWYRQSLGQGLEFLIYFQGNSAPDKSGLPSDRFSAERTGGSVSTLTIQRTQQEDSAVYLCASSSRSGRTDTQYFGPGTRLTVL.